These 5 T cell receptor beta chains came from one sample sequenced in a study of T cell changes during pregnancy in multiple sclerosis. Clones were sequenced by immunoSEQ multiplex PCR, and TCRdb holds only the in-frame ones, with some missing. The sample holds tens of thousands of clones, approximately 92% seen once. The starting material was CD4+ T cells from peripheral blood mononuclear cells, obtained in the first trimester of pregnancy. The receptors were gathered from a female donor with multiple sclerosis, enrolled in a pregnancy study.

In DNA, the CDR3 is TGTGCCAGCAGCCTACTAGCGGGAGTCACTGACGAGCAGTACTTC. Its translation: CASSLLAGVTDEQYF. This chain joins TRBV5-4 and TRBJ2-7; 11 bases map to TRBD2. This CDR3 has 15 amino acids. Germline-derived CDR1 and CDR2 are SGHNT and YYREEE (reference sequence). Unmatched junction bases numbered 8, after V lost 4 bases and J lost 5 bases.

V is TRBV4-3 and J is TRBJ1-2; D uncertain. There are 15 residues in the CDR3. V lost 1 base to trimming and J lost 2 bases, with 11 bases between them. The germline gives CDR1 LGHNA, CDR2 YSLEER. The CDR3: CASSQGASQNYGYTF. The CDR3 DNA sequence: TGCGCCAGCAGCCAAGGGGCAAGCCAGAACTATGGCTACACCTTC.

The chain employs TRBV14 and TRBJ1-4, with D perhaps matching TRBD1 (5 bases). Germline values: CDR1 SGHDN, CDR2 FVKESK. Trimming removed 0 bases from V and 8 bases from J, with 7 bases in between. The CDR3 runs to 13 residues. CDR3 amino acids: CASSQDWGEKLFF. The CDR3 coding sequence is TGTGCCAGCAGCCAAGATTGGGGCGAAAAACTGTTTTTT.

The chain recombines TRBV7-9 with TRBJ2-3; D not resolved. In germline, CDR1 is SEHNR, CDR2 FQNEAQ (reference sequence). The CDR3 runs 13 residues. Trimming removed 6 bases from V and 2 bases from J, with 9 bases in between. The CDR3 coding sequence is TGTGCCAGCAGTCAAGGAGCCACAGATACGCAGTATTTT. Translating it yields CASSQGATDTQYF. Full variable domain (outside the CDR3, taken from reference TRBV7-9 and TRBJ2-3): DTGVSQNPRHKITKRGQNVTFRCDPISEHNRLYWYRQTLGQGPEFLTYFQNEAQLEKSRLLSDRFSAERPKGSFSTLEIQRTEQGDSAMYLCASSQGATDTQYFGPGTRLTVL.

As regards this clone: One junction end does not reproduce the germline sequence, and a read error may be involved. This sequence joins TRBV7-7 and TRBJ2-2, with D tentatively TRBD2 (6 bases). Germline V CDR1 and CDR2: SSHAT, FNYEAQ (reference sequence). This CDR3 spans 13 amino acids. In nucleotides, the CDR3 is TGTGCTAGCAGCTCCCGGAGGGGCGGGGAGCTGTTTTTT. Translated, it gives CASSSRRGGELFF. Drawing the rest from reference TRBV7-7 and TRBJ2-2, the complete variable domain is GAGVSQSPRYKVTKRGQDVTLRCDPISSHATLYWYQQALGQGPEFLTYFNYEAQPDKSGLPSDRFSAERPEGSISTLTIQRTEQRDSAMYRCASSSRRGGELFFGEGSRLTVL.